The rows below give T cell receptor beta chains drawn from one sample of a study of OX40 agonist ivuxolimab in advanced cancers. Assay used: immunoSEQ multiplex PCR; TCRdb lists only in-frame clones, some missing. This table has 75,000 to 100,000 clones, 91% appearing once. The sample in question was CD4+ or CD8+ T cells sorted from blood, obtained in a trial of the OX40 agonist ivuxolimab. The source is an adult with an advanced solid tumor such as melanoma, head and neck, liver or kidney cancer. Both conserved end residues are part of each CDR3. D genes are given only for firm matches. Clone size is given for some rows only: seen once, a few or many times, or a class if the clone is expanded.

V gene	J gene	clone size	D gene	CDR3 protein	CDR3 DNA
TRBV29-1	TRBJ1-5	-	-	CSVGLRGNQPQHF	TGCAGCGTTGGACTCCGTGGTAATCAGCCCCAGCATTTT
TRBV19	TRBJ2-7	-	TRBD2	CASSSQGLAGPYEQYF	TGTGCCAGTAGTTCCCAGGGACTAGCCGGCCCCTACGAGCAGTACTTC
TRBV28	TRBJ1-3	-	-	CASSLDPSGHTIYF	TGTGCCAGCAGTCTGGACCCCTCCGGGCACACCATATATTTT
TRBV19	TRBJ2-2	-	-	CASSVTGTLNTGELFF	TGTGCCAGTAGTGTTACCGGGACACTGAACACCGGGGAGCTGTTTTTT
TRBV11-2	TRBJ2-7	-	TRBD2	CASSLIAGGPYEQYF	TGTGCCAGCAGCTTAATAGCGGGAGGTCCCTACGAGCAGTACTTC
TRBV7-9	TRBJ1-1	-	TRBD1	CASSLSPGQGAAEAFF	TGTGCCAGCAGCTTATCCCCGGGACAGGGGGCAGCTGAAGCTTTCTTT
TRBV18	TRBJ1-2	-	TRBD1	CASSPDRGRWGYTF	TGTGCCAGCTCACCCGACAGGGGGCGATGGGGCTACACCTTC
TRBV7-8	TRBJ2-7	-	TRBD1	CASSRTGGEQYF	TGTGCCAGCAGCAGGACAGGGGGCGAGCAGTACTTC
TRBV7-2	TRBJ1-4	-	TRBD1	CASSRQGNNEKLFF	TGTGCCAGCAGCCGACAGGGGAATAATGAAAAACTGTTTTTT
TRBV15	TRBJ2-6	-	-	CATSRDGSKVPSGANVLTF	TGTGCCACCAGCAGAGATGGGTCGAAAGTCCCCTCTGGGGCCAACGTCCTGACTTTC
TRBV5-4	TRBJ2-7	once	TRBD1	CASSLTGDREQQYF	TGTGCCAGCAGCTTAACGGGCGACAGGGAGCAGCAGTACTTC
TRBV4-2	TRBJ2-3	-	-	CASSQEWESTDTQYF	TGTGCCAGCAGCCAAGAGTGGGAGAGCACAGATACGCAGTATTTT
TRBV28	TRBJ2-7	-	-	CASSPRPGGEQYF	TGTGCCAGCAGTCCACGCCCGGGCGGCGAGCAGTACTTC
TRBV7-9	TRBJ2-1	-	TRBD2	CASSLPLAGVEQFF	TGTGCCAGCAGCTTACCCCTGGCGGGGGTCGAGCAGTTCTTC
TRBV19	TRBJ1-1	-	TRBD1	CASSKTGDSTEAFF	TGTGCCAGTAGTAAGACAGGGGATAGCACTGAAGCTTTCTTT
TRBV7-9	TRBJ2-3	-	-	CASSSTDTQYF	TGTGCCAGCAGCTCCACAGATACGCAGTATTTT
TRBV28	TRBJ2-1	once	TRBD2	CASSLRGGRAYNEQFF	TGTGCCAGCAGTTTACGGGGCGGGAGGGCCTACAATGAGCAGTTCTTC
TRBV6-5	TRBJ2-1	-	TRBD2	CASSYSRLAGLNEQFF	TGTGCCAGCAGTTACTCAAGACTAGCGGGATTGAATGAGCAGTTCTTC
TRBV6-1	TRBJ2-7	-	-	CASKYSGFGEQYF	TGTGCCAGCAAATACTCAGGGTTCGGCGAGCAGTACTTC
TRBV9	TRBJ2-1	-	-	CASSITRDARQFF	TGTGCCAGCAGCATTACCCGGGACGCTCGGCAGTTCTTC
TRBV27	TRBJ2-6	-	-	CASTPSGANVLTF	TGTGCCAGCACTCCATCTGGGGCCAACGTCCTGACTTTC
TRBV28	TRBJ2-7	-	-	CASLGQTYEQYF	TGTGCCAGCTTAGGACAGACTTACGAGCAGTACTTC
TRBV19	TRBJ1-5	-	-	CASSIRQFNQPQHF	TGTGCCAGTAGTATCAGACAGTTCAATCAGCCCCAGCATTTT
TRBV29-1	TRBJ2-7	-	TRBD2	CSVSTSGSAEQYF	TGCAGCGTTTCGACTAGCGGGAGTGCGGAGCAGTACTTC
TRBV2	TRBJ1-2	-	TRBD1	CASSKEGGAGQAHTF	TGTGCCAGCAGTAAAGAGGGGGGGGCAGGACAGGCCCACACCTTC
TRBV18	TRBJ1-1	-	-	CASSPPNGGSEAFF	TGTGCCAGCTCACCACCTAACGGGGGGAGTGAAGCTTTCTTT
TRBV9	TRBJ2-2	-	TRBD2	CASSSGSNTGELFF	TGTGCCAGCTCTAGCGGGTCGAACACCGGGGAGCTGTTTTTT
TRBV19	TRBJ2-1	-	TRBD2	CASSRSSGRSSYNEQFF	TGTGCCAGTAGTAGGTCTAGCGGGAGGAGCTCCTACAATGAGCAGTTCTTC
TRBV7-2	TRBJ2-7	-	-	CASSYKLDISYEQYF	TGTGCCAGCAGCTACAAGTTGGACATCTCCTACGAGCAGTACTTC
TRBV7-2	TRBJ2-7	-	-	CASSLAHAARGDEQYF	TGTGCCAGCAGCTTAGCGCATGCGGCCCGGGGCGACGAGCAGTACTTC
TRBV7-2	TRBJ2-5	once	-	CASSMVETQYF	TGTGCCAGCAGCATGGTGGAGACCCAGTACTTC
TRBV11-2	TRBJ2-3	-	TRBD1	CASSFGTGDTDTQYF	TGTGCCAGCAGCTTTGGGACAGGAGACACAGATACGCAGTATTTT
TRBV14	TRBJ2-7	-	-	CASAPLSGGEKYF	TGTGCCAGCGCCCCCCTCTCAGGGGGGGAAAAGTACTTC
TRBV6-1	TRBJ1-5	few	-	CASSEGSLARRPQHF	TGTGCCAGCAGTGAAGGATCGCTGGCGCGCCGGCCCCAGCATTTT
TRBV7-9	TRBJ2-2	-	-	CASSLAHGSLNTGELFF	TGTGCCAGCAGCTTAGCCCATGGGTCCCTAAACACCGGGGAGCTGTTTTTT
TRBV6-5	TRBJ1-5	-	-	CASSVGQRNQPQHF	TGTGCCAGCAGTGTGGGTCAGCGCAATCAGCCCCAGCATTTT
TRBV7-9	TRBJ2-7	-	-	CASSRGRGYSEQYF	TGTGCCAGCAGCAGGGGTAGGGGTTATAGCGAGCAGTACTTC
TRBV7-9	TRBJ1-1	-	-	CASSLAGGAGNTEAFF	TGTGCCAGCAGCTTGGCTGGGGGCGCGGGAAACACTGAAGCTTTCTTT
TRBV18	TRBJ2-1	-	TRBD2	CASSPQGLAVYNEQFF	TGTGCCAGCTCACCCCAGGGACTAGCGGTTTACAATGAGCAGTTCTTC
TRBV7-2	TRBJ2-7	-	TRBD2	CASSLRGLVSEEQYF	TGTGCCAGCAGCTTACGCGGACTAGTGAGTGAAGAGCAGTACTTC
TRBV27	TRBJ2-2	-	-	CASSFGWPGSTPYTGELFF	TGTGCCAGCAGTTTCGGGTGGCCAGGGTCCACCCCATACACCGGGGAGCTGTTTTTT
TRBV29-1	TRBJ1-4	-	-	CSVDRGIGEKLFF	TGCAGCGTTGATCGCGGGATCGGTGAAAAACTGTTTTTT
TRBV4-3	TRBJ2-2	-	-	CASTTTLEGVNTGELFF	TGCGCCAGCACCACCACTTTGGAGGGCGTTAACACCGGGGAGCTGTTTTTT
TRBV7-3	TRBJ2-3	-	TRBD1	CASSLTPQQGATDTQYF	TGTGCCAGCAGCTTAACCCCTCAACAGGGGGCTACAGATACGCAGTATTTT
TRBV12-5	TRBJ2-3	-	-	CASGPGSTDTQYF	TGTGCTAGTGGGCCGGGGAGCACAGATACGCAGTATTTT
TRBV18	TRBJ1-1	-	-	CASSRAQEAFSNTEAFF	TGTGCCAGCTCACGGGCGCAAGAAGCCTTTTCGAACACTGAAGCTTTCTTT
TRBV6-1	TRBJ2-5	-	-	CASSESGNRLTQYF	TGTGCCAGCAGTGAATCGGGAAACCGACTGACCCAGTACTTC
TRBV14	TRBJ1-1	-	TRBD1	CASSQVGQGAFF	TGTGCCAGCAGCCAAGTGGGACAGGGTGCTTTCTTT
TRBV19	TRBJ2-7	-	TRBD1	CASRPQGAQGEQYF	TGTGCCAGTAGACCACAGGGGGCCCAGGGCGAGCAGTACTTC
TRBV4-1	TRBJ2-3	few	TRBD2	CASSQDRTSGSSRDTQYF	TGCGCCAGCAGCCAAGATCGGACTAGCGGGAGTTCGAGAGATACGCAGTATTTT
TRBV28	TRBJ1-6	-	-	CASQTLRGDTYNSPLHF	TGTGCCAGCCAGACCCTCCGGGGGGACACCTATAATTCACCCCTCCACTTT
TRBV28	TRBJ1-4	-	TRBD1	CASSWTGGRHEKLFF	TGTGCCAGTAGTTGGACAGGGGGCCGACATGAAAAACTGTTTTTT
TRBV5-4	TRBJ2-3	-	TRBD2	CASSAPTSGRKDTQYF	TGTGCCAGCAGCGCCCCGACTAGCGGGAGAAAAGATACGCAGTATTTT